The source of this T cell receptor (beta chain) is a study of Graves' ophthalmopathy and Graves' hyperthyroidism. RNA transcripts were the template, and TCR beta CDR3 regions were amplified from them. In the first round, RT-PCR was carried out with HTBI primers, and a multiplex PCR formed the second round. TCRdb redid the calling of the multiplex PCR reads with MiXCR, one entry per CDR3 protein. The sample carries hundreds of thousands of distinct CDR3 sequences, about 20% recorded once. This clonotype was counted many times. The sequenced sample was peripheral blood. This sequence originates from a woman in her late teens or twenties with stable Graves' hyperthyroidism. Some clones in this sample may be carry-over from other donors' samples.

The CDR3 loop is CASSDRELVTSEAFF. The CDR3 bases are TGTGCCAGCAGCGACAGGGAATTGGTGACCTCTGAAGCTTTCTTT. This chain uses TRBV12-3 or TRBV12-4 with TRBJ1-1; 7 nucleotides match TRBD1. This CDR3 contains 15 residues. The V segment lost 6 bases and the J segment 6 bases; nucleotides outside the gene matches: 13.